The present T cell receptor beta chain was sequenced within a study of blood T cell repertoires in COVID-19. The CDR3 spans 14 residues. V was cut by 4 bases and J by 1 base, with 10 bases left in between. The V gene's germline CDR1 is SEHNR and CDR2 FQNEAQ (reference sequence). The protocol was immunoSEQ multiplex PCR, while the TCRdb copy is restricted to in-frame clones and leaves out a portion. The sample lists about 190,000 clones, around nine tenths occurring once. Material for sequencing was peripheral blood. The TCR originated in a middle-aged man with active or convalescent COVID-19. The chain combines TRBV7-9 with TRBJ1-1, with D maybe TRBD1 (5 bases). The DNA for the CDR3 is TGTGCCAGCAGCTCAGGGTCGTGGAACACTGAAGCTTTCTTT. Translating gives CASSSGSWNTEAFF.